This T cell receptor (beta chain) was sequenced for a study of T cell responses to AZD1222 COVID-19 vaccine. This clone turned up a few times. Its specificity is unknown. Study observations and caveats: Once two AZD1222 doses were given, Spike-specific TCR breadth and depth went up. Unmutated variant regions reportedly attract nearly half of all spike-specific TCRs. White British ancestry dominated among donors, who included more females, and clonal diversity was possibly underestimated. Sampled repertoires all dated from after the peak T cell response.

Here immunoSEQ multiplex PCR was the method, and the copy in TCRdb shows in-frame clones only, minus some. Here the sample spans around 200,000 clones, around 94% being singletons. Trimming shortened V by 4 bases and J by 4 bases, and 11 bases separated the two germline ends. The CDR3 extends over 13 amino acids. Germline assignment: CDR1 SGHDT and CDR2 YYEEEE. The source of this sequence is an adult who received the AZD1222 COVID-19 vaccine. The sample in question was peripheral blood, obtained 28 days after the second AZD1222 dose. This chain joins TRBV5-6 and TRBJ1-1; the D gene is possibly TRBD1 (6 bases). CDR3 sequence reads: CASSRGGVTEAFF. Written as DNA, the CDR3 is TGTGCCAGCAGCCGAGGGGGTGTCACTGAAGCTTTCTTT.